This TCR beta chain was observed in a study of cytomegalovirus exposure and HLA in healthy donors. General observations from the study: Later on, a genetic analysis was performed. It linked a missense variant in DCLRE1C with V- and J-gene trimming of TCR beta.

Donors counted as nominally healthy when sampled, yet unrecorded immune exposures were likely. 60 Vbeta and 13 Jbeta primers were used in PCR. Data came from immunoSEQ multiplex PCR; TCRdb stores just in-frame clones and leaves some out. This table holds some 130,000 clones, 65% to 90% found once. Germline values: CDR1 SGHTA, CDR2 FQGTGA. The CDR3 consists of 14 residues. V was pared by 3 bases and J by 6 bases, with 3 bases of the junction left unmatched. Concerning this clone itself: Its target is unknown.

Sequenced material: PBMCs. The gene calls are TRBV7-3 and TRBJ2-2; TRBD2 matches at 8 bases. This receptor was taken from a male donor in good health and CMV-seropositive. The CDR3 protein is CASSLGTRSGELFF. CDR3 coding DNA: TGTGCCAGCAGCTTGGGGACTAGATCCGGGGAGCTGTTTTTT.